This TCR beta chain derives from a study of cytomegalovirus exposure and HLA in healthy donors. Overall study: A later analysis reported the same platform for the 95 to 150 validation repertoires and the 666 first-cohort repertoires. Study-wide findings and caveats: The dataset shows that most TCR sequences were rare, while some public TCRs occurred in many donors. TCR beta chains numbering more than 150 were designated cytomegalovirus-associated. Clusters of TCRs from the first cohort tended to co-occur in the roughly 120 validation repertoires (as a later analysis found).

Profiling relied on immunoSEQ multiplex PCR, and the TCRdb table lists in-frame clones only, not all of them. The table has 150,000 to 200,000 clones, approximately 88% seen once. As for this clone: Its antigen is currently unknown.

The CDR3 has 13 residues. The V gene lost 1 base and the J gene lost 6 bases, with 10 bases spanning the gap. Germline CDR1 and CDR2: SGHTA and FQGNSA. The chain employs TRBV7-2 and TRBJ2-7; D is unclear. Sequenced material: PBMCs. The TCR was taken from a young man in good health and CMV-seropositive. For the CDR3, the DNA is TGTGCCAGCAGCTTAGGTCTAGGAGTCGAGCAGTACTTC. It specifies CASSLGLGVEQYF.